A single sample is the source of the 31 T cell receptor beta chains below, sequenced in a study of early T cells in non-severe SARS-CoV-2 infection (dated by TCRdb to the early 2020s). The library was produced with 5' RACE. Sequencing took place on a NextSeq 500. The public reads were reprocessed in TCRdb via fastp at Q25 and MiXCR, keeping in-frame beta chains. Rows are combined by CDR3 protein, so each entry shows the most common genes and DNA. The sample has over 80,000 distinct CDR3 sequences on record, roughly 13% of them singletons. The top ten clones comprise roughly 11% of the sample. Material: whole blood. These receptors all come from an adult who was a healthcare worker with PCR-confirmed SARS-CoV-2 infection or an uninfected control (not recorded which).

This chain links TRBV29-1 with TRBJ2-1, with 8 bases matching TRBD1. There are 14 residues in the CDR3. CDR1 SQVTM and CDR2 ANQGSEA come from the germline V gene. The V gene end was trimmed by 6 bases and the J gene end by 2 bases; junction bases not matched to a gene: 6. This chain's CDR3 is CSVGTGRTYNEQFF. For the CDR3, the DNA is TGCAGCGTGGGGACAGGTCGCACCTACAATGAGCAGTTCTTC.

This rearrangement joins TRBV10-3 to TRBJ2-2, with 11 positions matching TRBD2. The CDR3 spans 17 residues. The ends lost 4 bases at V and 1 base at J; junction bases unmatched: 5. The germline V gene has CDR1 ENHRY and CDR2 SYGVKD. The DNA for the CDR3 is TGTGCCATCAGTGTACTAGCGGGGGCCATGAACACCGGGGAGCTGTTTTTT. Residues: CAISVLAGAMNTGELFF.

Only a few counts were recorded for this clonotype. The rearrangement joins TRBV7-6 to TRBJ2-1; no firm D call. The CDR3 runs to 15 residues. Germline-derived CDR1 and CDR2 are SGHVS and FNYEAQ. The V end was cut by 2 bases, the J end by 7 bases, with 15 bases between. The CDR3 sequence is CASSLLGMFGNEQFF. The CDR3 bases are TGTGCCAGCAGCTTACTAGGGATGTTTGGGAATGAGCAGTTCTTC.

The chain links TRBV7-9 to TRBJ1-1; the match to TRBD1 covers 7 bases. CDR1 SEHNR and CDR2 FQNEAQ come from the germline V gene (reference sequence). The trim removed 4 bases at V and 3 bases at J, leaving 14 bases unmatched. There are 17 residues in the CDR3. CDR3 residues: CASSSYGQLQGDTEAFF. For the CDR3, the DNA is TGTGCCAGCAGCTCCTACGGACAGCTCCAGGGGGACACTGAAGCTTTCTTT.

The V and J genes are TRBV4-3 and TRBJ2-3, with D unresolved. Trimming took off 0 bases at V and 3 bases at J, with 16 bases between the two ends. Germline assignment: CDR1 LGHNA and CDR2 YSLEER. The CDR3 covers 17 residues. The CDR3 loop is CASSQDWPPIGTDTQYF. CDR3 DNA: TGCGCCAGCAGCCAAGATTGGCCCCCTATAGGAACAGATACGCAGTATTTT.

This chain connects TRBV7-9 to TRBJ1-6; D is unclear. Germline-derived CDR1 and CDR2 are SEHNR and FQNEAQ (reference sequence). The CDR3 is 12 amino acids. V was clipped by 1 base and J by 8 bases, with 3 bases between them. Written as DNA, the CDR3 is TGTGCCAGCAGCTTAGTGGATTCACCCCTCCACTTT. As protein: CASSLVDSPLHF.

At least ten counts were recorded for this clonotype. The gene calls are TRBV5-5 and TRBJ2-7; no firm D call. Germline-derived CDR1 and CDR2 are SGHKS and YYEKEE (reference sequence). Trimming took 1 base from V and 0 from J, leaving 8 bases between them. The CDR3 covers 14 residues. The CDR3 loop is CASSLQVLSYEQYF. CDR3 bases: TGTGCCAGCAGCTTGCAGGTCCTCTCCTACGAGCAGTACTTC.

This clonotype was seen more than once but under ten times. The V and J genes are TRBV15 and TRBJ1-1; D not certain. The V end was cut by 0 bases, the J end by 7 bases, with 6 bases between. Germline CDR1 reads LNHNV; CDR2 reads YYDKDF (reference sequence). The CDR3 is 12 amino acids. In DNA form, the CDR3 reads TGTGCCACCAGCAGAGACCACCTTGAAGCTTTCTTT. It translates to CATSRDHLEAFF. Full variable domain (outside the CDR3, taken from reference TRBV15 and TRBJ1-1): DAMVIQNPRYQVTQFGKPVTLSCSQTLNHNVMYWYQQKSSQAPKLLFHYYDKDFNNEADTPDNFQSRRPNTSFCFLDIRSPGLGDTAMYLCATSRDHLEAFFGQGTRLTVV.

This chain links TRBV7-9 with TRBJ2-7; D might be TRBD1 or TRBD2, each matching 5 bases. Germline-derived CDR1 and CDR2 are SEHNR and FQNEAQ (reference sequence). This CDR3 spans 14 amino acids. V lost 5 bases and J lost 3, with 14 bases in between. The CDR3 DNA reads TGTGCCAGCAGCGTCGGGACGGTCAGCTACGAGCAGTACTTC. This sequence encodes CASSVGTVSYEQYF.

The chain carries TRBV19 and TRBJ2-4; weak D call: TRBD2 (6 bases). The CDR3 totals 15 residues. V was trimmed by 3 bases and J by 2 bases, leaving 11 bases between them. Germline-derived CDR1 and CDR2 are LNHDA and SQIVND (reference sequence). The CDR3 DNA is TGTGCCAGTAGTATGGTGGGGGGTTCCAAAAACATTCAGTACTTC. This translates into CASSMVGGSKNIQYF.

The CDR3 sequence is CASSSTSGAYNEQFF. CDR3 bases: TGTGCCAGCAGTTCGACTAGCGGGGCCTACAATGAGCAGTTCTTC. The chain carries TRBV28 and TRBJ2-1; 11 bases map to TRBD2. Trimming removed 4 bases from V and 2 bases from J; junction bases left unmatched: 1. Germline CDR1 reads MDHEN; CDR2 reads SYDVKM. This CDR3 is 15 amino acids long.

The chain uses TRBV7-9 and TRBJ2-1, with a possible D match to TRBD1 (5 bases). V gave up 7 bases and J gave up 6 bases, with 16 bases separating them. CDR1 is SEHNR, CDR2 FQNEAQ, per germline (reference sequence). The length of the CDR3 is 14 residues. CDR3 sequence (DNA): TGTGCCAGCATCACAGGTACGCTCACCAATGAGCAGTTCTTC. Encoded protein: CASITGTLTNEQFF.

This clonotype was picked up many times. The rearrangement uses TRBV5-1 and TRBJ2-2, with 15 bases lining up with TRBD2. Germline CDR1 and CDR2: SGHRS and YFSETQ. V lost 2 bases and J lost 4; bases outside the gene matches: 6. The CDR3 contains 18 residues. Here the CDR3 DNA reads TGCGCCAGCAGCTTACAACCGGGACTAGCGGGGGGCACCGGGGAGCTGTTTTTT. This gives the protein CASSLQPGLAGGTGELFF.

This clonotype was found a few times. This sequence joins TRBV6-2 or TRBV6-3 and TRBJ2-2; TRBD1 is a possible D gene (6 bases). Germline CDR1 MNHEY, CDR2 SVGEGT. Trimming pared 6 bases from V and 2 bases from J, leaving 16 bases between. The CDR3 sequence is 16 residues long. CDR3 bases: TGTGCCAGCAGCCCCATGGGCAGGGGAAACACCGGGGAGCTGTTTTTT. Translation gives CASSPMGRGNTGELFF.

This clonotype was seen a handful of times. V gene TRBV6-5 combines with J gene TRBJ1-1; D might be TRBD1 (5 bases). Trimming cost V 6 bases and J 4 bases, with 18 bases left between them. Germline V lookup: CDR1 MNHEY, CDR2 SVGAGI. The CDR3 covers 15 residues. As DNA, the CDR3 is TGTGCCAGCAGCCCCGCGGGAGGGGCTAGCACTGAAGCTTTCTTT. Translated: CASSPAGGASTEAFF.

The chain joins TRBV12-3 or TRBV12-4 to TRBJ1-5; TRBD1 is a possible D gene (5 bases). The V end lost 7 bases, the J end lost 9 bases, and 13 bases lay between the germline ends. This CDR3 is built from 12 residues. CDR3: CASNLMGLPQHF. For the CDR3, the DNA is TGTGCCAGCAACCTAATGGGGCTGCCCCAGCATTTT.

This CDR3 is CAGTGQRRTNSPLHF. The CDR3 region has the DNA TGTGCCGGAACCGGACAGAGACGGACTAATTCACCCCTCCACTTT. This rearrangement joins TRBV30 to TRBJ1-6; D is perhaps TRBD1 (6 bases). This CDR3 has 15 amino acids. The V and J ends lost 8 bases and 6 bases respectively, with 20 bases between them. The V gene's germline CDR1 is GTSNPN and CDR2 SVGIG (reference sequence).

The CDR3 is CAWSLRQGSDQPQHF. CDR3 DNA: TGTGCCTGGAGTCTCCGACAGGGTTCAGATCAGCCCCAGCATTTT. The genes are TRBV30 and TRBJ1-5; 7 bases are a match to TRBD1. J lost 5 bases, V lost 2 bases, and 9 bases had no gene match. The CDR3 has 15 amino acids. Germline-derived CDR1 and CDR2 are GTSNPN and SVGIG (reference sequence).

The chain carries TRBV19 and TRBJ1-2; 7 bases match TRBD1. The CDR3 consists of 14 residues. After removal of 7 bases from V and 1 base from J, the junction contained 6 bases not matched to a gene. The germline gives CDR1 LNHDA, CDR2 SQIVND (reference sequence). The CDR3: CASNRGRNNYGYTF. The CDR3 DNA reads as TGTGCCAGTAACAGGGGAAGAAATAACTATGGCTACACCTTC. Together with reference TRBV19 and TRBJ1-2, the CDR3 gives the full variable domain: DGGITQSPKYLFRKEGQNVTLSCEQNLNHDAMYWYRQDPGQGLRLIYYSQIVNDFQKGDIAEGYSVSREKKESFPLTVTSAQKNPTAFYLCASNRGRNNYGYTFGSGTRLTVV.

This clonotype came up a few times. The V gene is TRBV3-1, the J gene TRBJ2-2; no firm D call. Germline V gives CDR1 LGHDT, CDR2 YNNKEL (reference sequence). V lost 4 bases, J lost 7 bases, and 7 bases lay in between. This CDR3 has 12 residues. CDR3 protein: CASSRWDGELFF. CDR3 bases: TGTGCCAGCAGCCGTTGGGACGGGGAGCTGTTTTTT.

This clonotype was seen only a few times. The rearrangement uses TRBV29-1 and TRBJ2-7; D remains ambiguous. The germline CDR1 and CDR2 sequences are SQVTM and ANQGSEA. This CDR3 spans 14 amino acids. V lost 4 bases and J 0 bases, leaving 13 bases between the germline ends. The CDR3 spells CSVGGVLSSYEQYF. DNA of the CDR3: TGCAGCGTTGGTGGGGTCCTCAGCTCCTACGAGCAGTACTTC.

V gene TRBV29-1 combines with J gene TRBJ2-1, with 9 bases matching TRBD1. CDR3 length: 12 residues. V dropped 7 bases and J dropped 7; count of bases not matched to a gene: 5. Germline CDR1 is SQVTM and CDR2 is ANQGSEA. The CDR3 DNA is TGCAGCGGCAGGGACAGGGTGAATGAGCAGTTCTTC. It specifies CSGRDRVNEQFF.

This clonotype was counted ten times or more. The V call is TRBV12-3 or TRBV12-4, the J call TRBJ1-5, with D unclear. The V gene lost 3 bases and the J gene lost 5 bases, with 5 bases spanning the gap. This CDR3 contains 12 residues. CDR3 amino acids: CASSFLDQPQHF. The CDR3 DNA sequence: TGTGCCAGCAGTTTCCTGGATCAGCCCCAGCATTTT.

The chain carries TRBV14 and TRBJ2-3, with D possibly TRBD1 on 6 matching bases. This CDR3 region has 15 residues. The V end was cut by 0 bases, the J end by 2 bases, with 9 bases between. Germline-derived CDR1 and CDR2 are SGHDN and FVKESK. The CDR3 loop reads CASSQDRGITDTQYF. The CDR3 nucleotides are TGTGCCAGCAGCCAAGATAGGGGGATCACAGATACGCAGTATTTT. Combining the CDR3 with reference TRBV14 and TRBJ2-3 gives the whole variable domain EAGVTQFPSHSVIEKGQTVTLRCDPISGHDNLYWYRRVMGKEIKFLLHFVKESKQDESGMPNNRFLAERTGGTYSTLKVQPAELEDSGVYFCASSQDRGITDTQYFGPGTRLTVL.

The table lists this clonotype with a few counts. The V call is TRBV20-1, the J call TRBJ1-1, with D possibly matching TRBD1 (6 bases). The germline V gene encodes CDR1 DFQATT and CDR2 SNEGSKA (reference sequence). V lost 1 base and J lost 3, with 12 bases in between. This CDR3 comprises 14 residues. The CDR3: CSARVPNRDTEAFF. The DNA of the CDR3 is TGCAGTGCTAGAGTTCCCAACAGGGACACTGAAGCTTTCTTT.

Only a few counts were recorded for this clonotype. The V call is TRBV19, the J call TRBJ2-6; D is unresolved. CDR1 is LNHDA and CDR2 is SQIVND in the germline V gene (reference sequence). The ends were cut back, 8 bases at V and 0 bases at J, with 8 bases in the middle. CDR3 length: 14 amino acids. The CDR3 spells CASSADSGANVLTF. The CDR3 bases are TGTGCCAGTTCGGCGGACTCTGGGGCCAACGTCCTGACTTTC.

The V and J genes are TRBV27 and TRBJ1-1; D is unresolved. Trimming took 8 bases from V and 1 from J, leaving 11 bases between them. This CDR3 is built from 13 residues. Germline V gene sequence: CDR1 MNHEY, CDR2 SMNVEV (reference sequence). Here the CDR3 reads CASPKVPNTEAFF. The CDR3 region has the DNA TGTGCCAGCCCCAAGGTCCCGAACACTGAAGCTTTCTTT.

The chain links TRBV7-9 to TRBJ2-7; D is perhaps TRBD1 (6 bases). The germline gives CDR1 SEHNR, CDR2 FQNEAQ (reference sequence). The ends were cut back, 5 bases at V and 3 bases at J, with 20 bases in the middle. The CDR3 is made up of 16 amino acids. The chain's CDR3 is CASSLAIAGDDYEQYF. CDR3 DNA sequence: TGTGCCAGCAGCCTGGCCATAGCAGGGGACGACTACGAGCAGTACTTC.

This clonotype has only a few counts. The chain combines TRBV6-6 with TRBJ2-7, with a possible D match to TRBD2 (6 bases). Trimming removed 0 bases from V and 5 bases from J, with 14 bases in between. Germline V gene sequence: CDR1 MNHNY, CDR2 SVGAGI (reference sequence). The CDR3 runs to 15 residues. The CDR3 sequence: CASSYSQGGGNEQYF. CDR3 DNA: TGTGCCAGCAGTTACTCCCAGGGAGGAGGGAACGAGCAGTACTTC.

This clonotype showed up just a few times. The chain recombines TRBV4-1 with TRBJ1-4, with 9 bases fitting TRBD1. This CDR3 spans 15 amino acids. Trimming cost V 2 bases and J 5 bases; bases outside gene matches: 3. Germline CDR1 is MGHRA and CDR2 is YSYEKL. The CDR3 spells CASSQTGGANEKLFF. The DNA of the CDR3 is TGCGCCAGCAGCCAAACAGGGGGCGCGAATGAAAAACTGTTTTTT.

This clonotype was recorded a few times. The chain has TRBV19 and TRBJ2-2; 10 bases align to TRBD1. With V trimmed by 8 bases and J by 4 bases, 10 bases remained unmatched. Germline lookup yields CDR1 LNHDA and CDR2 SQIVND (reference sequence). The CDR3 length is 16 residues. The CDR3 reads CASRPGQGILTGELFF. CDR3 DNA: TGTGCCAGTCGACCGGGACAGGGGATTCTCACCGGGGAGCTGTTTTTT. Variable domain in full (rest from reference TRBV19 and TRBJ2-2): DGGITQSPKYLFRKEGQNVTLSCEQNLNHDAMYWYRQDPGQGLRLIYYSQIVNDFQKGDIAEGYSVSREKKESFPLTVTSAQKNPTAFYLCASRPGQGILTGELFFGEGSRLTVL.